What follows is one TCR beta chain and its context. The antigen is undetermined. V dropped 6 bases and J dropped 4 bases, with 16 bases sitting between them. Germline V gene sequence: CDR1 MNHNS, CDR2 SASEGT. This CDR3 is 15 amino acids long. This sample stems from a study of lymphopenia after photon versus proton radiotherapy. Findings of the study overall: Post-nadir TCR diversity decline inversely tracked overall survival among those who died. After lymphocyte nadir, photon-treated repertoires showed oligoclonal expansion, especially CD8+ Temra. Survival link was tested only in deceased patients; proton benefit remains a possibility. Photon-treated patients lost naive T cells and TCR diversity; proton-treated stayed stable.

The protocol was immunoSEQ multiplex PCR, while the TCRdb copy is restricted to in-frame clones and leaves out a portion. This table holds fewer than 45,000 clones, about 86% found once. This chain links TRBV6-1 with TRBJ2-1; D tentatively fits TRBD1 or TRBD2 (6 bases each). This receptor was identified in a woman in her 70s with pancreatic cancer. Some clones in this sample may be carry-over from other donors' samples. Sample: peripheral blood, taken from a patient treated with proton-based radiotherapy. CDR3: CASRESRGLYNEQFF. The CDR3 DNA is TGTGCCAGCAGAGAGTCCCGGGGGCTTTACAATGAGCAGTTCTTC.